The following is a TCR beta chain sequence with its context. Its target is unknown. This sample is drawn from a study of T cell responses to AZD1222 COVID-19 vaccine. Study-level results: White British donors predominated, females outnumbered males, and clonal diversity was possibly underestimated. As reported, nearly half of all spike-specific TCRs target variant regions that are unmutated. Receipt of two AZD1222 doses was followed by a rise in Spike-specific TCR breadth and depth.

This CDR3 comprises 15 residues. The V segment lost 5 bases and the J segment 7 bases; nucleotides outside the gene matches: 10. CDR1 MNHEY and CDR2 SMNVEV come from the germline V gene (reference sequence). The study pooled second doses at about 4 or about 12 weeks. Assay: immunoSEQ multiplex PCR; the TCRdb copy retains only in-frame clones and omits some. The table includes 130,000 or so clones, more than 85% detected once. The sample was peripheral blood, taken 28 days after the second AZD1222 dose. This receptor was identified in an adult who received the AZD1222 COVID-19 vaccine. The chain employs TRBV27 and TRBJ2-2, with 7 bases lining up with TRBD1. The CDR3: CASSPDRVGSGELFF. DNA of the CDR3: TGTGCCAGCAGTCCCGACAGGGTAGGGAGCGGGGAGCTGTTTTTT.